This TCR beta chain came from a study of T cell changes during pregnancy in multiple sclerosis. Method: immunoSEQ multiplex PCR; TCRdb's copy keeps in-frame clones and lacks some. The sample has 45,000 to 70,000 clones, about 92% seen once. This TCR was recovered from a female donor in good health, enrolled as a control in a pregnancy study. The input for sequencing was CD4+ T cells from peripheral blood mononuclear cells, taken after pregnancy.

CDR3 in amino acids: CASSLMSGKETQYF. DNA of the CDR3: TGTGCCAGCAGTTTAATGTCGGGGAAGGAGACCCAGTACTTC. The V gene is TRBV28, the J gene TRBJ2-5; a weak D match, TRBD2 (5 bases). The germline gives CDR1 MDHEN, CDR2 SYDVKM. CDR3 length: 14 residues. V lost 2 bases, J lost 5 bases, and 12 bases lay in between.